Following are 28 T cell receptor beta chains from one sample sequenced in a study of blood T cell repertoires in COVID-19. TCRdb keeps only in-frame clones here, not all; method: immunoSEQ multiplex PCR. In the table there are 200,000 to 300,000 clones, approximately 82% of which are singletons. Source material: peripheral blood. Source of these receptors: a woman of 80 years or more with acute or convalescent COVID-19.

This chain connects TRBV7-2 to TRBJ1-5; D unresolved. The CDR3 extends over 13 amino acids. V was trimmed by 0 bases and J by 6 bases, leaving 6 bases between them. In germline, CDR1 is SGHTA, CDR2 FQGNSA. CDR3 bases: TGTGCCAGCAGCTTAGCGAGGAGTCAGCCCCAGCATTTT. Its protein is CASSLARSQPQHF.

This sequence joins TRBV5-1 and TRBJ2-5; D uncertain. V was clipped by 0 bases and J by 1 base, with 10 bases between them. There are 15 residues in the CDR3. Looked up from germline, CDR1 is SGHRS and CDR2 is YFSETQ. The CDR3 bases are TGCGCCAGCAGCTTGGTTCCAGACACCCAAGAGACCCAGTACTTC. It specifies CASSLVPDTQETQYF. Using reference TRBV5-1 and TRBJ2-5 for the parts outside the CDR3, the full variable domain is KAGVTQTPRYLIKTRGQQVTLSCSPISGHRSVSWYQQTPGQGLQFLFEYFSETQRNKGNFPGRFSGRQFSNSRSEMNVSTLELGDSALYLCASSLVPDTQETQYFGPGTRLLVL.

The CDR3 sequence is CASSQDLAGGYGYTF. DNA of the CDR3: TGTGCCAGCAGCCAAGACCTCGCAGGGGGCTATGGCTACACCTTC. The gene calls are TRBV14 and TRBJ1-2; 7 nucleotides agree with TRBD1. V shed 0 bases and J 4 bases; nucleotides not matched to a gene: 5. CDR3 length: 15 amino acids. Per the germline V gene, CDR1 is SGHDN and CDR2 is FVKESK.

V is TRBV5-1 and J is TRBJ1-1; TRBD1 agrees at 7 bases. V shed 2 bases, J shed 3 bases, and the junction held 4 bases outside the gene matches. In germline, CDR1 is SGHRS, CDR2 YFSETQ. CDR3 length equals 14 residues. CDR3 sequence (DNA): TGCGCCAGCAGCTTTCACGGGACAGACACTGAAGCTTTCTTT. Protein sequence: CASSFHGTDTEAFF.

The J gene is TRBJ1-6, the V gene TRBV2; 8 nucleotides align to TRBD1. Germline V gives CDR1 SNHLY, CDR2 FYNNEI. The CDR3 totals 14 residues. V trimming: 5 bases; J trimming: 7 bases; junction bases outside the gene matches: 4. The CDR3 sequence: CASSTDRVNSPLHF. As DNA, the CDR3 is TGTGCCAGCAGTACGGACAGGGTGAATTCACCCCTCCACTTT. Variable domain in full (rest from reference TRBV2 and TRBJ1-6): EPEVTQTPSHQVTQMGQEVILRCVPISNHLYFYWYRQILGQKVEFLVSFYNNEISEKSEIFDDQFSVERPDGSNFTLKIRSTKLEDSAMYFCASSTDRVNSPLHFGNGTRLTVT.

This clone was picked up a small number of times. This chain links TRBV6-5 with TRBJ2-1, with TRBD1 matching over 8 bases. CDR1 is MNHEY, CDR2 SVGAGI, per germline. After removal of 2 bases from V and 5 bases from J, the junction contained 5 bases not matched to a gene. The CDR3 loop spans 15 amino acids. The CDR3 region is CASSYEDRVNNEQFF. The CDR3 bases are TGTGCCAGCAGTTACGAGGACAGGGTGAACAATGAGCAGTTCTTC.

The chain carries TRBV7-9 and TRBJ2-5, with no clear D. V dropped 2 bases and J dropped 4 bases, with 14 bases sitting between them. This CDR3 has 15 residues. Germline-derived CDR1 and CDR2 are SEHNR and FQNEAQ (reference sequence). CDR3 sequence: CASSLSQALGETQYF. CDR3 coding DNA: TGTGCCAGCAGCTTAAGTCAGGCTCTGGGAGAGACCCAGTACTTC. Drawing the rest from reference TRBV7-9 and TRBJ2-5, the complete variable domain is DTGVSQNPRHKITKRGQNVTFRCDPISEHNRLYWYRQTLGQGPEFLTYFQNEAQLEKSRLLSDRFSAERPKGSFSTLEIQRTEQGDSAMYLCASSLSQALGETQYFGPGTRLLVL.

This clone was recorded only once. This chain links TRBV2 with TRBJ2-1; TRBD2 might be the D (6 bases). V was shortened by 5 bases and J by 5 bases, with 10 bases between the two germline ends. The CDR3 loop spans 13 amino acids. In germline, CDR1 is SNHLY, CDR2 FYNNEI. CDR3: CASSLGTHNEQFF. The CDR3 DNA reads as TGTGCCAGCAGTTTGGGGACTCACAATGAGCAGTTCTTC.

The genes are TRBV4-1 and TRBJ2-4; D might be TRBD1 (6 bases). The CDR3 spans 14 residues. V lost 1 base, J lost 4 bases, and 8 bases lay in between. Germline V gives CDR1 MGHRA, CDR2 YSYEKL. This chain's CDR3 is CASSQVTGKNIQYF. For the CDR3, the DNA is TGCGCCAGCAGCCAAGTCACAGGGAAAAACATTCAGTACTTC.

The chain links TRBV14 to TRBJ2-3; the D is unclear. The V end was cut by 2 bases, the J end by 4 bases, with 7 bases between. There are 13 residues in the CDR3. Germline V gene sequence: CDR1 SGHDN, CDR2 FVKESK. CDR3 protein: CASSQNSADTQYF. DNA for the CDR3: TGTGCCAGCAGCCAAAATTCCGCAGATACGCAGTATTTT.

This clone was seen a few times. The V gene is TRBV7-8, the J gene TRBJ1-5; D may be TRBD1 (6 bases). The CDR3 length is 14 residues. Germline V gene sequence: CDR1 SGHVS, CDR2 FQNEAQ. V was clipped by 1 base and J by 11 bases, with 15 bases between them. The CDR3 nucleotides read TGTGCCAGCAGCTTAGAGACACAGGGTATTTCCCAGCATTTT. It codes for CASSLETQGISQHF.

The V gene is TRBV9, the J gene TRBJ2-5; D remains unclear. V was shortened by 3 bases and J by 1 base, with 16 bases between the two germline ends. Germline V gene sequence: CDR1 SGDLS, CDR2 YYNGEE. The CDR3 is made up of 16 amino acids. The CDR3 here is CASSESPVIGQETQYF. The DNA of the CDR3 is TGTGCCAGCAGCGAGTCCCCCGTAATCGGCCAAGAGACCCAGTACTTC. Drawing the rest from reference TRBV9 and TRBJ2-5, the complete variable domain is DSGVTQTPKHLITATGQRVTLRCSPRSGDLSVYWYQQSLDQGLQFLIQYYNGEERAKGNILERFSAQQFPDLHSELNLSSLELGDSALYFCASSESPVIGQETQYFGPGTRLLVL.

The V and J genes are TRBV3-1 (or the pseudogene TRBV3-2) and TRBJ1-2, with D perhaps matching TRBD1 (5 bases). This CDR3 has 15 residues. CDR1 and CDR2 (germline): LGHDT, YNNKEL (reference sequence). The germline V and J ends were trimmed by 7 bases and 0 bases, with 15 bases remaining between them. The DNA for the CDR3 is TGTGCCAGCACCACCGGGGGGGGGTCTAACTATGGCTACACCTTC. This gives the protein CASTTGGGSNYGYTF.

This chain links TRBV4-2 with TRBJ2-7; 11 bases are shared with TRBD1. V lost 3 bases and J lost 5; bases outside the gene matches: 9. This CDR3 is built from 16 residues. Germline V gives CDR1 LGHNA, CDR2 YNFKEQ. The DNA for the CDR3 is TGTGCCAGCAGCCAGGCCGGGACAGGGGGATTCGACGAGCAGTACTTC. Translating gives CASSQAGTGGFDEQYF.

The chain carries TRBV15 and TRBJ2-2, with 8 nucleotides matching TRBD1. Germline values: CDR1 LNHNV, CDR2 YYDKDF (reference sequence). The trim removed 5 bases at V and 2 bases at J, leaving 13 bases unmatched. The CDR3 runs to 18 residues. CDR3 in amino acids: CATSGVTGELVNTGELFF. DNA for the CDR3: TGTGCCACCAGCGGGGTGACAGGGGAGCTAGTTAACACCGGGGAGCTGTTTTTT.

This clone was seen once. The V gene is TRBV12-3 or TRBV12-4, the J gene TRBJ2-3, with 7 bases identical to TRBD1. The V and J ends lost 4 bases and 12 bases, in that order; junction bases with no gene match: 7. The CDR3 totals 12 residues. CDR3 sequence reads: CASSSNRGIQYF. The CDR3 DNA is TGTGCCAGCAGTTCTAACAGGGGAATTCAGTATTTT.

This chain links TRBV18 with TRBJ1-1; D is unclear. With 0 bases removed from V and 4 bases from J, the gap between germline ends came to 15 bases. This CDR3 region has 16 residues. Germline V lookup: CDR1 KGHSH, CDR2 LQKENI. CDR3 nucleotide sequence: TGTGCCAGCTCACCACCGGCCGGAGGAAGTCGCACTGAAGCTTTCTTT. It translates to CASSPPAGGSRTEAFF.

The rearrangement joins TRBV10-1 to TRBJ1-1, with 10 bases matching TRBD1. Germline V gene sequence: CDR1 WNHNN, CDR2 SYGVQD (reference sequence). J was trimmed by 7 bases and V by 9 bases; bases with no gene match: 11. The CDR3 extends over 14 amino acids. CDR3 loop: CASTDRGTDLEAFF. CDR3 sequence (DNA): TGCGCCAGTACGGACAGGGGGACGGACCTTGAAGCTTTCTTT.

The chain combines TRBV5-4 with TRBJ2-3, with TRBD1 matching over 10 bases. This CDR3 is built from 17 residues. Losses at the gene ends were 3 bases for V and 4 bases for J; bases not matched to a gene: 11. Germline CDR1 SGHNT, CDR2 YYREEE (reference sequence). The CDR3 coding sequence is TGTGCCAGCAGCTCGGCCCGGGACAGGGGAACGGCAGATACGCAGTATTTT. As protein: CASSSARDRGTADTQYF. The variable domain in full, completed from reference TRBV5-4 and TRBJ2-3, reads ETGVTQSPTHLIKTRGQQVTLRCSSQSGHNTVSWYQQALGQGPQFIFQYYREEENGRGNFPPRFSGLQFPNYSSELNVNALELDDSALYLCASSSARDRGTADTQYFGPGTRLTVL.

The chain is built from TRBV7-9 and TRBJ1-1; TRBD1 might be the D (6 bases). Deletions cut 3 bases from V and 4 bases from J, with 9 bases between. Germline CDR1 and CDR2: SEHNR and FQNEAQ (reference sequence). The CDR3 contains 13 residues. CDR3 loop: CASSFEGVTEAFF. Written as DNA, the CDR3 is TGTGCCAGCAGCTTCGAGGGGGTCACTGAAGCTTTCTTT.

CDR3 residues: CASSFRRKNSNQPQHF. CDR3 nucleotide sequence: TGTGCCAGCAGTTTCCGGCGGAAAAATAGCAATCAGCCCCAGCATTTT. The rearrangement uses TRBV28 and TRBJ1-5; D not resolved. Trimming cost V 3 bases and J 0 bases, with 12 bases left between them. Germline V gene data show CDR1 as MDHEN and CDR2 as SYDVKM. CDR3 size: 16 residues. The whole variable domain, filled in from reference TRBV28 and TRBJ1-5, reads DVKVTQSSRYLVKRTGEKVFLECVQDMDHENMFWYRQDPGLGLRLIYFSYDVKMKEKGDIPEGYSVSREKKERFSLILESASTNQTSMYLCASSFRRKNSNQPQHFGDGTRLSIL.

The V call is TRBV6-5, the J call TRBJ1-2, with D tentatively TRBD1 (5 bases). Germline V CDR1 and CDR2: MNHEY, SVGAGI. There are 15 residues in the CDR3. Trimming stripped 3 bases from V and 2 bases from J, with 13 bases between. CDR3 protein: CASSYLMGGNYGYTF. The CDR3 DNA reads TGTGCCAGCAGTTATCTAATGGGGGGGAACTATGGCTACACCTTC.

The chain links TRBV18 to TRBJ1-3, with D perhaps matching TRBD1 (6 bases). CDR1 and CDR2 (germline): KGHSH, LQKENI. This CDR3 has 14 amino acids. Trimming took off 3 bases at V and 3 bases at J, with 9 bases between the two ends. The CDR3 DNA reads TGTGCCAGCTCACCTCCCAGGGGTGGAAACACCATATATTTT. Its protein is CASSPPRGGNTIYF.

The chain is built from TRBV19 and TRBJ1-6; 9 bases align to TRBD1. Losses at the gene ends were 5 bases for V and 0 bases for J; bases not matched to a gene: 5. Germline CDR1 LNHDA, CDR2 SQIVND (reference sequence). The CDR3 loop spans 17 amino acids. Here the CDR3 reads CASSAGTGSSYNSPLHF. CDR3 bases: TGTGCCAGTAGTGCCGGGACAGGGAGCTCCTATAATTCACCCCTCCACTTT.

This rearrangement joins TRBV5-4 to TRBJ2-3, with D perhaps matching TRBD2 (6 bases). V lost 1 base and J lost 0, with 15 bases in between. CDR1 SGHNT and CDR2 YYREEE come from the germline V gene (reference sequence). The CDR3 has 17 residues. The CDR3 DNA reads TGTGCCAGCAGCTTGCGGACACGGGGGTCTAGCACAGATACGCAGTATTTT. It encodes CASSLRTRGSSTDTQYF.

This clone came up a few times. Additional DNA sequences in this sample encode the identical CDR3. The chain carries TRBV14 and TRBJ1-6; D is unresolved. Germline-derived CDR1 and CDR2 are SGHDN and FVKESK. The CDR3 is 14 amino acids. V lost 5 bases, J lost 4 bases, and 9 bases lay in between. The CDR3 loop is CASSRDFYNSPLHF. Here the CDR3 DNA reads TGTGCCAGCAGCAGAGACTTTTATAATTCACCCCTCCACTTT.

Here the CDR3 DNA reads TGTGCCAGCACCCGCGGCAGGGCCCCTCACACTGAAGCTTTCTTT. Translated: CASTRGRAPHTEAFF. The rearrangement uses TRBV27 and TRBJ1-1; a possible D gene is TRBD1 (5 bases). V was pared by 7 bases and J by 3 bases, with 18 bases between. The CDR3 contains 15 residues. The germline V gene has CDR1 MNHEY and CDR2 SMNVEV (reference sequence).

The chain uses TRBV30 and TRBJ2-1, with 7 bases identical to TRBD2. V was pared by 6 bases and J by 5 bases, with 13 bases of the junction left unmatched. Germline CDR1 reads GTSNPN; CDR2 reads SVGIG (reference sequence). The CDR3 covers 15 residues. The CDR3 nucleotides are TGTGCCTGTCAGGCCCCGGGACTAACAAACAATGAGCAGTTCTTC. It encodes CACQAPGLTNNEQFF.